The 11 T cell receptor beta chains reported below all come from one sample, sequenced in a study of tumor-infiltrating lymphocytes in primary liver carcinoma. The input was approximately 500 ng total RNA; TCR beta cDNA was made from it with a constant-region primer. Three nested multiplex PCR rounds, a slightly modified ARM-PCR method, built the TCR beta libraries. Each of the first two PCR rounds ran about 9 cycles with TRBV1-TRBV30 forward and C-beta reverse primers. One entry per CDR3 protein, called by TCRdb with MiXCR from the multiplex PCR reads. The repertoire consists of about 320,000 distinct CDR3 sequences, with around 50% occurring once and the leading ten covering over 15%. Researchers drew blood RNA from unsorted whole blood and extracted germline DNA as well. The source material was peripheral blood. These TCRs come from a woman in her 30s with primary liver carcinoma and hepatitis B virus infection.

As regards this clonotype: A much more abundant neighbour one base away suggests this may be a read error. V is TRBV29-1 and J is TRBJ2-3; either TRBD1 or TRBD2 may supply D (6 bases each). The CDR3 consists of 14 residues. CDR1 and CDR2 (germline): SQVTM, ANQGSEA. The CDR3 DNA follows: TGCGGCGTTGAAGATAGGGGGGCTACAGATACGCAGTATTTT. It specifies CGVEDRGATDTQYF.

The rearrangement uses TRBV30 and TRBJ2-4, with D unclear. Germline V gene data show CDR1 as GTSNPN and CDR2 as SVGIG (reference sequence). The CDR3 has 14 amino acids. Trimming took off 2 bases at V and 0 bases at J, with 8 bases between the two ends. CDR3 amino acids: CAWSPGLAKNIQYF. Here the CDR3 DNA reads TGTGCCTGGAGTCCCGGTCTAGCCAAAAACATTCAGTACTTC.

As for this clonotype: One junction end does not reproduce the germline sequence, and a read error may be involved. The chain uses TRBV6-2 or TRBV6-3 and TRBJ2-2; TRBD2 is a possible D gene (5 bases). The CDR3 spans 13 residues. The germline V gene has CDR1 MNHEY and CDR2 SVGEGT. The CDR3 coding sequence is TGTGCCACCTATCATAGCGAGTCCGGGGAGCTGCTTTTT. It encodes CATYHSESGELLF.

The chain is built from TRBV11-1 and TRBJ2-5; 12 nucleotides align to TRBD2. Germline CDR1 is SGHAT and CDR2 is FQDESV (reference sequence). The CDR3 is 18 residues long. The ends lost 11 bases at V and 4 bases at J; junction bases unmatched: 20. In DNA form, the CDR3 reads TGTGCCGGTAGCTTAGGTATACTAGCGGGAGGCATCGGAGAGACCCAGTACTTC. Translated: CAGSLGILAGGIGETQYF.

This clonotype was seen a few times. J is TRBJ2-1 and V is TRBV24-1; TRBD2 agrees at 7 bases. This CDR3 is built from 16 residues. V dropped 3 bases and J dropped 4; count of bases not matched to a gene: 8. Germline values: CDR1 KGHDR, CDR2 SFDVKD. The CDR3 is CATSDPSSGEYNEQFF. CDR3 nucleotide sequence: TGTGCCACCAGTGATCCATCCAGCGGGGAATACAATGAGCAGTTCTTC.

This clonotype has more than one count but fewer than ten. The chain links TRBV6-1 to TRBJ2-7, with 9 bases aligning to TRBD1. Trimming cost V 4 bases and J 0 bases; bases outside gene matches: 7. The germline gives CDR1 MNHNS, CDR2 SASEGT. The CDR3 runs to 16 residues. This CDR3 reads CASSVGQGSFSYEQYF. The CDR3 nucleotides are TGTGCCAGCAGTGTGGGACAGGGCTCTTTCTCCTACGAGCAGTACTTC.

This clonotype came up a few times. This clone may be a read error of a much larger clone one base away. Written as DNA, the CDR3 is TGTGCCAGCAATTTGGGGGACCAGCCCCAGCATTTT. Translation gives CASNLGDQPQHF. The chain recombines TRBV12-3 or TRBV12-4 with TRBJ1-5; D possibly corresponds to TRBD1 (5 bases). Trimming removed 7 bases at V and 7 bases at J, with 11 bases between. CDR3 length equals 12 residues.

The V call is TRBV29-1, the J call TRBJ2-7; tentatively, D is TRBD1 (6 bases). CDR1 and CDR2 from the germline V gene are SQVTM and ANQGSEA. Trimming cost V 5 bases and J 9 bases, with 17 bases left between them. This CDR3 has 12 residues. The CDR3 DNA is TGCAGCGTTCCCAACAGGGATTCGGGGCAGTACTTC. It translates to CSVPNRDSGQYF.

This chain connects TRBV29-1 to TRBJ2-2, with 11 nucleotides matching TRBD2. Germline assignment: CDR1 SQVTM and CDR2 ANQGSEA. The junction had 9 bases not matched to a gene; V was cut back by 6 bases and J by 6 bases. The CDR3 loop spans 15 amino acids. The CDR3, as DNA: TGCAGCGTCTCTCTAGCGGGAGGTCCTGCCGGGGAGCTGTTTTTT. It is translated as CSVSLAGGPAGELFF.

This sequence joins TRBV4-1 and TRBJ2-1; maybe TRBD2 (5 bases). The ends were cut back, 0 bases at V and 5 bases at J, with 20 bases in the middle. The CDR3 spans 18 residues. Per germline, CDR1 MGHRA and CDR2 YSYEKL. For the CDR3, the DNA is TGCGCCAGCAGCCAAGATAAAGGTATTCGCGACTACAACAATGAGCAGTTCTTC. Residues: CASSQDKGIRDYNNEQFF.

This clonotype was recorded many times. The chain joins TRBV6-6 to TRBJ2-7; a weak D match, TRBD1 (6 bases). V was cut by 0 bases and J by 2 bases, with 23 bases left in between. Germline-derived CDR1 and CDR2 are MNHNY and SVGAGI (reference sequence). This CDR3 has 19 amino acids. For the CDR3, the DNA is TGTGCCAGCAGTTACTCTATCTTGGAGATCGGGGACATACCCTACGAGCAGTACTTC. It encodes CASSYSILEIGDIPYEQYF.